This T cell receptor (beta chain) was recovered during a study of T cell responses to AZD1222 COVID-19 vaccine. The data were produced by immunoSEQ multiplex PCR, yet TCRdb's version contains in-frame clones alone and is incomplete. The table shows just under 95,000 clones, with roughly 90% occurring only once. Study-level points and caveats: It was only after the peak T cell response that any repertoires were sampled. AZD1222 recipients seropositive at baseline numbered only 6 or 7. White British people made up most donors, females outnumbered males, and clonal diversity was possibly underestimated.

Germline assignment: CDR1 MNHEY and CDR2 SVGAGI. V lost 0 bases, J lost 4 bases, and 14 bases lay in between. CDR3 length equals 16 residues. As concerns this clone: What it recognizes is unknown.

Sequenced material: peripheral blood, taken on day 0 of AZD1222 vaccination. This sequence joins TRBV6-5 and TRBJ2-3; no firm D call. This TCR derives from an adult in good health. The CDR3 DNA sequence: TGTGCCAGCAGTTACTCTCGGGTGGGCTCCCCAGATACGCAGTATTTT. This translates into CASSYSRVGSPDTQYF.